These T cell receptor beta chains were read from a single sample in a study of lymphopenia after photon versus proton radiotherapy. The assay was immunoSEQ multiplex PCR, and TCRdb's table has in-frame clones only and misses some. Found here are about 64,000 clones, around 87% of them singletons; the top ten hold roughly 13%. This sample comprised peripheral blood, obtained from a patient treated with proton-based radiotherapy. Every receptor here comes from a man older than 75 with esophageal cancer. The conserved cysteine and the conserved F or W are not part of the CDR3 here. The listing skips clone size in some rows; elsewhere it reads once, few, many or a size class.

V,size,CDR3
TRBV19,-,ATRAVFTTNEKLF
TRBV6-6,once,ASSYRVESEQY
TRBV5-4,-,ASSLGGNRLNYGYT
TRBV9,-,AGSVAFNTEAF
TRBV5-8,-,ASSTTPSGNYEQY
TRBV5-1,once,ASSSGLGGTQY
TRBV7-2,-,ASSFYITSGGTQETQY
TRBV4-2,medium-sized,ASSHDLATNEKLF
TRBV4-1,-,ASSQESSGGVGYT
TRBV11-3,-,ASSLTSGTGYEQY
TRBV30,-,AWEGTGSNQPQH
TRBV4-3,-,ASSQDEGSPLH
TRBV2,-,ASSARGSYEQY
TRBV19,once,ASSYRNSYEQY
TRBV6-5,-,ASSYSRGPYYT
TRBV7-6,-,ASSPLGTGSEKLF
TRBV7-8,-,ASTPSRATYEQY
TRBV7-3,few,ASSLIRGYEQY
TRBV5-1,-,ASSLGAGRETQY
TRBV25-1,-,ASSPRGYEKLF
TRBV7-2,once,ASSYRGIEQY
TRBV9,-,ASSEARGGYTEAF
TRBV6-1,medium-sized,ASAGTASTDTQY
TRBV2,-,ASSEGTGSYEQY
TRBV5-4,-,ASSVAGGQETQY
TRBV6-6,-,ATKRDRTYEQY
TRBV4-3,-,ASSQGAGASYEQY
TRBV7-9,-,ASSPLRDSFSNYGYT
TRBV6-4,-,ASSDWDRSLSYEQY